The present T cell receptor (beta chain) was sequenced within a study of CD8+ T cells in alopecia areata. Study-wide results and caveats: Higher clonality was seen in lesional scalp than in normal scalp, especially in alopecia totalis/universalis. Numerous expanded lesional clones remained in scalp and blood during tofacitinib. Administration of tofacitinib significantly diminished scalp clonality and expanded CD8+ clones within the top 100.

Extraction of RNA preceded its reverse transcription into cDNA, which served as the sequencing template. Produced via immunoSEQ multiplex PCR; TCRdb's table is partial and in-frame only. The profile shows 150,000 to 200,000 clones, about three fifths of them singletons. Treatment noted: oral pan-JAK inhibitor, 5-10 mg twice daily. Sorting of CD4+ and CD8+ T cells was performed on PBMCs. V lost 1 base and J lost 8, with 9 bases in between. The CDR3 has 13 amino acids. Per the germline V gene, CDR1 is SNHLY and CDR2 is FYNNEI. As concerns this clone: Its antigen is unknown.

The chain uses TRBV2 and TRBJ2-1; tentatively, D is TRBD2 (5 bases). This sample comprised CD8+ T cells sorted from blood, obtained at week 24, from a patient treated with tofacitinib. The receptor's source is a human donor with alopecia areata. The DNA for the CDR3 is TGTGCCAGCAGTGAAGACCCCGGGGATGAGCAGTTCTTC. It is translated as CASSEDPGDEQFF.